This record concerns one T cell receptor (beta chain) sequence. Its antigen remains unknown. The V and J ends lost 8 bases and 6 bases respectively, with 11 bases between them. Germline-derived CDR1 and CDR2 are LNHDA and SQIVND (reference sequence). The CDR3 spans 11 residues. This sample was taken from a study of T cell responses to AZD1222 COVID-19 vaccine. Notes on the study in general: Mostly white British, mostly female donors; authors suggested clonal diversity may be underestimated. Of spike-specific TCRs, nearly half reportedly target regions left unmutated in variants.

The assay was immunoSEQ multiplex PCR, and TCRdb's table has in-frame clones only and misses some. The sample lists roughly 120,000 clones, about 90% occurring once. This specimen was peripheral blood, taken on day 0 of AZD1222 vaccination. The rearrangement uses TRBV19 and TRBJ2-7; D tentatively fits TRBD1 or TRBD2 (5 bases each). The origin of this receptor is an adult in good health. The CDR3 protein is CASRYGAEQYF. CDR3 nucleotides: TGTGCCAGTCGATACGGGGCCGAGCAGTACTTC.